The source of this TCR beta chain is a study of breast tumors, draining lymph nodes, adjacent tissues. TCRdb reanalysed the multiplex PCR reads using MiXCR and keeps one entry per CDR3 protein. The data hold under 150,000 distinct CDR3 sequences, with approximately 20% observed a single time. Axillary draining lymph nodes of breast cancer patients supplied the node samples. This clonotype was picked up many times. The specimen was axillary lymph node tissue. This sequence originates from a female donor with breast cancer. Some clones in this sample may be carry-over from other donors' samples.

The CDR3 DNA reads as TGTGCCAGCAGCAAGGCTTCAGGGGGGCCTTACAATGAGCAGTTCTTC. It translates to CASSKASGGPYNEQFF. V is TRBV7-8 and J is TRBJ2-1, with D possibly matching TRBD1 (7 bases). Trimming left V 5 bases short and J 4 bases short, with 18 bases between. This CDR3 is 16 amino acids long. Germline lookup yields CDR1 SGHVS and CDR2 FQNEAQ.